A selection of T cell receptor beta chains follows, all from one sample in a study of cytomegalovirus exposure and HLA in healthy donors. Some clones are missing from TCRdb's copy, which holds only in-frame ones; the method was immunoSEQ multiplex PCR. Counted here are about 59,000 clones, roughly 77% occurring once; the ten biggest clones make up 6.8%. What was sequenced was PBMCs. The origin of the receptors is a man aged 30 to 45 in good health and CMV-seropositive. Both conserved end residues are part of each CDR3. Each record gives: clone size, V gene, J gene, D gene, CDR3 protein, CDR3 DNA. A D gene is named only where the DNA matches it firmly. The size field is filled for only some rows; it gives once, few, many or a size class.

>NA|TRBV7-2|TRBJ1-1|NA
CASSLAGRGTGTEAFF
TGTGCCAGCAGCTTAGCGGGGCGGGGGACGGGCACTGAAGCTTTCTTT
>NA|TRBV5-1|TRBJ2-6|TRBD1
CASSLQGPYSGANVLTF
TGCGCCAGCAGCCTACAGGGGCCTTACTCTGGGGCCAACGTCCTGACTTTC
>NA|TRBV7-3|TRBJ1-2|NA
CASSSTPGGYTF
TGTGCCAGCAGCTCCACCCCCGGTGGCTACACCTTC
>NA|TRBV7-2|TRBJ2-1|TRBD1
CASSLERTGLSNEQFF
TGTGCCAGCAGCTTAGAGAGGACAGGGCTATCCAATGAGCAGTTCTTC
>NA|TRBV7-2|TRBJ2-3|NA
CASSWGVRTDTQYF
TGTGCCAGCAGTTGGGGGGTTCGCACAGATACGCAGTATTTT
>NA|TRBV10-3|TRBJ2-2|TRBD1
CAISESTGQGNRIGELFF
TGTGCCATCAGTGAGTCGACGGGACAGGGTAATAGGATCGGGGAGCTGTTTTTT
>NA|TRBV30|TRBJ1-2|NA
CAWSPLGEPYYGYTF
TGTGCCTGGAGTCCACTCGGGGAACCGTACTATGGCTACACCTTC
>NA|TRBV30|TRBJ1-2|NA
CALDRITNYGYTF
TGTGCCTTAGACAGGATCACTAACTATGGCTACACCTTC
>NA|TRBV15|TRBJ2-1|NA
CATSRDQTTGNEQFF
TGTGCCACCAGCAGAGATCAGACCACGGGGAATGAGCAGTTCTTC
>few|TRBV28|TRBJ1-1|TRBD1
CASSLQGMNTEAFF
TGTGCCAGCAGTCTACAGGGGATGAACACTGAAGCTTTCTTT
>NA|TRBV19|TRBJ2-7|TRBD1
CASSIRQGYEQYF
TGTGCCAGTAGTATAAGACAGGGCTACGAGCAGTACTTC
>few|TRBV5-6|TRBJ1-5|NA
CASSNRDKTQHF
TGTGCCAGCAGCAACCGGGACAAGACCCAGCATTTT
>few|TRBV28|TRBJ1-1|NA
CASSSPHQGGTEAFF
TGTGCCAGCAGTTCTCCCCATCAGGGCGGCACTGAAGCTTTCTTT
>NA|TRBV19|TRBJ1-2|NA
CASSMGRVDGYTF
TGTGCCAGTAGTATGGGCAGAGTGGATGGCTACACCTTC
>NA|TRBV4-1|TRBJ2-3|NA
CASSQAVRISTDTQYF
TGCGCCAGCAGCCAAGCAGTTCGCATTAGCACAGATACGCAGTATTTT
>few|TRBV29-1|TRBJ2-5|TRBD2
CSVVTAGGQETQYF
TGCAGCGTCGTAACAGCGGGGGGGCAAGAGACCCAGTACTTC
>NA|TRBV7-6|TRBJ1-4|TRBD1
CASSLDGTGEEKLFF
TGTGCCAGCAGCTTAGACGGGACAGGGGAAGAAAAACTGTTTTTT
>NA|TRBV10-3|TRBJ2-7|NA
CAISEGTSAYEQYF
TGTGCCATCAGTGAGGGGACTTCCGCCTACGAGCAGTACTTC
>NA|TRBV4-3|TRBJ1-2|NA
CASSQDTGYPADYGYTF
TGCGCCAGCAGCCAAGATACGGGTTACCCCGCCGATTATGGCTACACCTTC
>NA|TRBV5-8|TRBJ1-2|NA
CASSRGGPSYGYTF
TGTGCCAGCAGTCGCGGGGGGCCCAGCTATGGCTACACCTTC
>NA|TRBV6-5|TRBJ1-5|NA
CASTNGVNQPQHF
TGTGCCAGCACCAACGGGGTAAATCAGCCCCAGCATTTT
>NA|TRBV9|TRBJ2-5|NA
CASSTTGGETQYF
TGTGCCAGCAGCACGACAGGCGGGGAGACCCAGTACTTC
>NA|TRBV29-1|TRBJ1-6|TRBD1
CSVMTGGSKNSPLHF
TGCAGCGTTATGACAGGGGGCAGTAAAAATTCACCCCTCCACTTT
>NA|TRBV7-3|TRBJ2-2|NA
CASSLVVAGAGTGELFF
TGTGCCAGCAGCTTAGTCGTCGCGGGGGCGGGTACCGGGGAGCTGTTTTTT
>few|TRBV28|TRBJ1-1|NA
CASSLILVRVTEAFF
TGTGCCAGCAGTTTAATCTTGGTCAGGGTTACTGAAGCTTTCTTT
>many|TRBV4-1|TRBJ2-7|NA
CASSRVDMVAFGEQYF
TGCGCCAGCAGCCGGGTGGACATGGTGGCATTCGGCGAGCAGTACTTC
>few|TRBV5-8|TRBJ1-1|TRBD1
CASSEGTGRGSMNTEAFF
TGTGCCAGCAGCGAAGGGACAGGGCGTGGGAGTATGAACACTGAAGCTTTCTTT
>NA|TRBV30|TRBJ2-3|NA
CAGRGAGDDTQYF
TGTGCCGGAAGGGGGGCGGGGGACGATACGCAGTATTTT
>NA|TRBV28|TRBJ1-3|NA
CASSLLPRSSGNTIYF
TGTGCCAGCAGTTTACTCCCACGTAGCTCTGGAAACACCATATATTTT
>NA|TRBV7-4|TRBJ2-1|NA
CASSLRNEQFF
TGTGCCAGCAGCTTACGCAATGAGCAGTTCTTC